This T cell receptor (beta chain) stems from a study of blood T cell repertoires in COVID-19. Study summary: The samples span acute and convalescent COVID-19 from the United States, Italy and Spain.

The V and J ends lost 3 bases and 4 bases respectively, with 16 bases between them. The CDR3 loop spans 14 amino acids. Per germline, CDR1 DFQATT and CDR2 SNEGSKA (reference sequence). Here immunoSEQ multiplex PCR was the method, and the copy in TCRdb shows in-frame clones only, minus some. The repertoire holds roughly 250,000 clones, with roughly nine tenths as singletons. The chain employs TRBV20-1 and TRBJ2-7; TRBD1 might be the D (5 bases). The TCR comes from a man in his 60s who had recovered from COVID-19. The specimen sequenced was peripheral blood. DNA of the CDR3: TGCAGTGCTAGTAGTGAGCAGGGTGGGTACGAGCAGTACTTC. Translating it yields CSASSEQGGYEQYF.